The source of this T cell receptor beta chain is a study of CD8 T cells in Susac syndrome. The CDR3 is made up of 12 amino acids. Germline lookup yields CDR1 SQVTM and CDR2 ANQGSEA. The V and J ends lost 1 base and 8 bases respectively, with 11 bases between them. Study outcomes and limitations: The study acknowledged a relatively small number of individuals in its TCR sequencing and HLA analysis.

Comments on this clonotype: Its matching antigen is unknown.

Sequencing of TCR beta, carried out with a high-throughput approach, was applied to CD8+ and CD4+ T cells from the blood. Random hexamers served to reverse transcribe roughly 0.5 to 1 ug RNA. The method of amplification for TCR beta CDR3 was immunoSEQ multiplex PCR, covering 54 Vbeta and 13 Jbeta. TCRdb independently ran MiXCR on the immunoSEQ multiplex PCR reads; one entry per CDR3 protein. The top ten hold 0.11% to 0.15% of the sample, which has roughly 110,000 distinct CDR3 sequences, 80% to 95% seen once. The TCR comes from a human donor in good health. The chain joins TRBV29-1 to TRBJ1-2; D remains ambiguous. Sequences were obtained from CD4+ T cells from PBMCs. The CDR3 here is CSVEGAAPGYTF. The CDR3 nucleotides are TGCAGCGTTGAAGGGGCTGCACCAGGCTACACCTTC.